This T cell receptor beta chain was found in a study of human T cells and chemical hapten exposure. Study-wide context: Patches that contained 0.01% DPC were applied to the upper back and read at 6 days. Regarding the study as a whole: Expanded TCRs grouped into significantly more large CDR3 similarity clusters than controls produced. TCRs exceeding 1 in 1000 frequency stayed unchanged with DPC sensitization.

TCRdb reanalysed the RACE reads using MiXCR and keeps one entry per CDR3 protein. The data contain around 380,000 distinct CDR3 sequences, nearly 5% of them singletons. The CDR3 contains 15 residues. Germline-derived CDR1 and CDR2 are SEHNR and FQNEAQ (reference sequence). V dropped 5 bases and J dropped 9 bases, with 19 bases sitting between them. The sample holds many counts of this clonotype. Its antigen remains unidentified. Time point reported: patch test 1, 2 weeks after DPC sensitization. Treatment defined: therapeutic diphenylcyclopropenone sensitization with weekly scalp DPC. It was unfractionated whole blood from which total RNA was extracted.

The material was whole blood, obtained in connection with sensitization to the hapten diphenylcyclopropenone (DPC). The genes are TRBV7-9 and TRBJ1-4, with D uncertain. This TCR came from a woman between 45 and 60 years old with alopecia areata. Some clones in this sample may be carry-over from other donors' samples. The CDR3 is CASSHAETKAQKLFF. CDR3 nucleotides: TGTGCCAGCAGCCACGCAGAGACGAAGGCCCAAAAACTGTTTTTT.